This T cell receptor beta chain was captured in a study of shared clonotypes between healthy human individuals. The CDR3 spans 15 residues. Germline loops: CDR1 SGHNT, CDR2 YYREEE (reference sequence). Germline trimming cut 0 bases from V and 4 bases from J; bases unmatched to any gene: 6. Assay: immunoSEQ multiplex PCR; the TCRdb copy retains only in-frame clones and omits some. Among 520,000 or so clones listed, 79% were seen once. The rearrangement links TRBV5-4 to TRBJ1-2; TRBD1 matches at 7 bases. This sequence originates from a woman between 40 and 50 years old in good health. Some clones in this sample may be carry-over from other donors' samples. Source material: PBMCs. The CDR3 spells CASSLGTGVSYGYTF. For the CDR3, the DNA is TGTGCCAGCAGCTTGGGCACAGGGGTTAGCTATGGCTACACCTTC.